The 10 T cell receptor beta chains presented below share a single source sample, sequenced in a study of T cell responses to AZD1222 COVID-19 vaccine. Repertoires were generated with immunoSEQ multiplex PCR, while TCRdb's copy carries only in-frame clones and drops some. In the table there are 150,000 to 200,000 clones, over 80% of which are singletons. Here the sequenced sample was peripheral blood, taken 28 days after the second dose of the MenACWY control vaccine. These receptors came from an adult who received the MenACWY meningococcal vaccine as a control.

The chain joins TRBV30 to TRBJ1-2; a possible D gene is TRBD1 (6 bases). CDR1 and CDR2 from the germline V gene are GTSNPN and SVGIG (reference sequence). The CDR3 runs to 13 residues. V was trimmed by 3 bases and J by 1 base, leaving 9 bases between them. This CDR3 is CAWSLDSNYGYTF. CDR3 in DNA: TGTGCCTGGAGCTTGGACAGTAACTATGGCTACACCTTC.

The chain joins TRBV28 to TRBJ1-5; the D gene is possibly TRBD1 (5 bases). Per germline, CDR1 MDHEN and CDR2 SYDVKM. CDR3 size: 18 residues. Trimming left V 1 base short and J 5 bases short, with 21 bases between. The CDR3 region has the DNA TGTGCCAGCAGTTTATCCGGCCTTTGGGGGAGGGTTGATCAGCCCCAGCATTTT. Translation gives CASSLSGLWGRVDQPQHF. The full variable domain, in which reference TRBV28 and TRBJ1-5 provide the parts outside the CDR3, is DVKVTQSSRYLVKRTGEKVFLECVQDMDHENMFWYRQDPGLGLRLIYFSYDVKMKEKGDIPEGYSVSREKKERFSLILESASTNQTSMYLCASSLSGLWGRVDQPQHFGDGTRLSIL.

J is TRBJ2-1 and V is TRBV29-1; 10 nucleotides match TRBD2. Looked up from germline, CDR1 is SQVTM and CDR2 is ANQGSEA. V was clipped by 4 bases and J by 6 bases; unmatched bases: 6. The CDR3 consists of 14 residues. CDR3 region: CSVGGSGRANEQFF. The CDR3 coding sequence is TGCAGCGTTGGGGGAAGCGGGAGGGCCAATGAGCAGTTCTTC.

This sequence joins TRBV7-6 and TRBJ1-3; D is perhaps TRBD1 (6 bases). Trimming left V 5 bases short and J 0 bases short, with 11 bases between. Germline CDR1 reads SGHVS; CDR2 reads FNYEAQ. The CDR3 is made up of 15 amino acids. The DNA of the CDR3 is TGTGCCAGCAGCCCAGGACAGATCTCTGGAAACACCATATATTTT. Translating gives CASSPGQISGNTIYF.

The chain carries TRBV6-5 and TRBJ2-1; tentatively, D is TRBD2 (6 bases). Germline-derived CDR1 and CDR2 are MNHEY and SVGAGI. Trimming shortened V by 2 bases and J by 6 bases, and 11 bases separated the two germline ends. This CDR3 comprises 14 residues. The CDR3, as DNA: TGTGCCAGCAGTTACCTCGGGGGTCTCAATGAGCAGTTCTTC. Its protein is CASSYLGGLNEQFF.

V usage is TRBV5-4 and J usage is TRBJ1-2; perhaps TRBD1 as D (5 bases). This CDR3 is 14 amino acids long. V was cut by 5 bases and J by 4 bases, with 15 bases left in between. Germline V gene data show CDR1 as SGHNT and CDR2 as YYREEE (reference sequence). CDR3 nucleotide sequence: TGTGCCAGCAGAGACAGTCAAGGACCCTATGGCTACACCTTC. Translated: CASRDSQGPYGYTF.

The genes are TRBV19 and TRBJ2-4, with 7 bases identical to TRBD1. The germline V gene encodes CDR1 LNHDA and CDR2 SQIVND (reference sequence). V trimming: 5 bases; J trimming: 8 bases; junction bases outside the gene matches: 9. This CDR3 spans 14 amino acids. This CDR3 is CASSEDRWGDIQYF. CDR3 coding DNA: TGTGCCAGTAGTGAGGACAGGTGGGGAGACATTCAGTACTTC.

The chain is built from TRBV28 and TRBJ1-5, with 7 bases identical to TRBD1. The germline V gene encodes CDR1 MDHEN and CDR2 SYDVKM. The V segment lost 7 bases and the J segment 4 bases; nucleotides outside the gene matches: 7. The CDR3 is 14 amino acids. DNA for the CDR3: TGTGCCAGCACCTGGGGGACAGCAAATCAGCCCCAGCATTTT. Translating it yields CASTWGTANQPQHF.

The J gene is TRBJ2-1, the V gene TRBV28, with 8 nucleotides matching TRBD2. V lost 5 bases and J lost 3; bases outside the gene matches: 12. The CDR3 spans 17 residues. The germline CDR1 and CDR2 sequences are MDHEN and SYDVKM. DNA of the CDR3: TGTGCCAGCAGTACATCTCGACTAGCGCACAACTACAATGAGCAGTTCTTC. Translated: CASSTSRLAHNYNEQFF.

This clone was found once. This chain links TRBV24-1 with TRBJ2-1; a possible D gene is TRBD1 (6 bases). The CDR3 contains 17 residues. Germline assignment: CDR1 KGHDR and CDR2 SFDVKD. Trimming took 0 bases from V and 2 from J, leaving 13 bases between them. The CDR3 coding sequence is TGTGCCACCAGTGATTTGCAAGGTGGGACAACCTACAATGAGCAGTTCTTC. Protein product: CATSDLQGGTTYNEQFF.